Detailed here is one T cell receptor beta chain. Clones were sequenced by immunoSEQ multiplex PCR, and TCRdb holds only the in-frame ones, with some missing. The sample holds some 200,000 clones; 85% are singletons and the top ten take over 2%. The sample is drawn from a study of blood T cell repertoires in COVID-19. Study-wide context: The analysed material was cDNA or gDNA that came from T cells, B-cell-depleted T cells, or PBMCs.

The CDR3 extends over 17 amino acids. V shed 8 bases and J 8 bases; nucleotides not matched to a gene: 17. The germline CDR1 and CDR2 sequences are ENHRY and SYGVKD. The TCR originated in a woman in her 70s with COVID-19, enrolled during active disease. The chain recombines TRBV10-3 with TRBJ1-6, with TRBD1 matching 8 bases. Input material: peripheral blood. CDR3 residues: CAIGRLSEGQGYSPLHF. The CDR3 nucleotides are TGTGCCATCGGCCGGTTATCGGAAGGACAGGGATATTCACCCCTCCACTTT.